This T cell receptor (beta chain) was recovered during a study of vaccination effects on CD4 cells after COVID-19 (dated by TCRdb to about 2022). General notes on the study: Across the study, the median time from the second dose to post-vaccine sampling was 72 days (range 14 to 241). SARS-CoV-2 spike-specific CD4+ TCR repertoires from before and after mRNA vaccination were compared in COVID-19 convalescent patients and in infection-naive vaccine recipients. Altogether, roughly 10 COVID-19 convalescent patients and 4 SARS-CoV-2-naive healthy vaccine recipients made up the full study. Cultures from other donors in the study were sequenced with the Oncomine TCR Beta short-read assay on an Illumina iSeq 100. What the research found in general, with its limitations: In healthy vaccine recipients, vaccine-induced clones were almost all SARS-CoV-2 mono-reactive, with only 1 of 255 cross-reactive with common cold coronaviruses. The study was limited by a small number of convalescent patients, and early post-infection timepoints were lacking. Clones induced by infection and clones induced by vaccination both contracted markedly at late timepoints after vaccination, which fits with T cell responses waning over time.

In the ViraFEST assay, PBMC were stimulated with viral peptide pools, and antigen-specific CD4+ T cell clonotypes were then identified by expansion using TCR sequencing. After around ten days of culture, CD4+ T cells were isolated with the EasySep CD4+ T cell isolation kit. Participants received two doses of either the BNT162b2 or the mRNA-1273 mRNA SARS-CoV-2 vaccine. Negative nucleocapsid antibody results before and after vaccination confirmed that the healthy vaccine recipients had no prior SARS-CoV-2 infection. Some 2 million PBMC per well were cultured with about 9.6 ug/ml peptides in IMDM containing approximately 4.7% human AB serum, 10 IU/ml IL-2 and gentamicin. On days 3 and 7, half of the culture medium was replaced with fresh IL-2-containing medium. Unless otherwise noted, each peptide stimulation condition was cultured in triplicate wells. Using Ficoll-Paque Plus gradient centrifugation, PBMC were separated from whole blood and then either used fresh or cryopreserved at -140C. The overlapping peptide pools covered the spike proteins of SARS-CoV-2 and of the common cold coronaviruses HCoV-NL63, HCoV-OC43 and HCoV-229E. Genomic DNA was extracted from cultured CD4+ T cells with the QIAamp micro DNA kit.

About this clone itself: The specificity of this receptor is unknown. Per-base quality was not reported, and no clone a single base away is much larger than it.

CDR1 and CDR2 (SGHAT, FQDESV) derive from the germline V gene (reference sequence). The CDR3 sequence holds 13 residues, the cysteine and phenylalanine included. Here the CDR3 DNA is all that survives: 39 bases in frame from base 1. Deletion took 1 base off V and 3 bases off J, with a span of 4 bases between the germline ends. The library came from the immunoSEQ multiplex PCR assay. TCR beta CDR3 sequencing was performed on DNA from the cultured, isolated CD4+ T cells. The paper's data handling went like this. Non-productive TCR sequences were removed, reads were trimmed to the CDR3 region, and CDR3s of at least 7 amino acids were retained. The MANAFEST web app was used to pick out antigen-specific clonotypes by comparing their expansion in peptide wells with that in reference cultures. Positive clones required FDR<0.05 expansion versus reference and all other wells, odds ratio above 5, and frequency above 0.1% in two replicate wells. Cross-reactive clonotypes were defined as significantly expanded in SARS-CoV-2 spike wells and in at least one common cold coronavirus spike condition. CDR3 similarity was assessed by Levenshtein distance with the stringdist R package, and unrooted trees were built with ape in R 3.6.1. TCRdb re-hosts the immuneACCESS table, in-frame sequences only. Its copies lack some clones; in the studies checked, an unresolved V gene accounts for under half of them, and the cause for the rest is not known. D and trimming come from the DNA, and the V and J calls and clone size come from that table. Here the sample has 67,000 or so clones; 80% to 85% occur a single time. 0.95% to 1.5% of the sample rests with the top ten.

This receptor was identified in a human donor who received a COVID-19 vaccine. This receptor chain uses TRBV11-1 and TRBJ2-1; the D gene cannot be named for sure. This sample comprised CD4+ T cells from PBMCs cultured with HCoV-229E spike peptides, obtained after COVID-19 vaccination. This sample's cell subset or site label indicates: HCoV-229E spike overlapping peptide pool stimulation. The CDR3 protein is CASSLGNYNEQFF. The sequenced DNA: TGTGCCAGCAGCTTAGGTAACTACAATGAGCAGTTCTTC.